The clone carrying this TCR beta chain was seen repeatedly, ten times or more. The data were taken from a study of identical twins. The CDR3 runs to 13 residues. CDR1 and CDR2 from the germline V gene are SGHTA and FQGNSA. Trimming removed 3 bases from V and 6 bases from J, with 8 bases in between. cDNA carried unique molecular identifiers, and a universal primer site was added by template switching. MiXCR was run by TCRdb on the 5' RACE reads, yielding one entry per CDR3 protein. The sample consists of around 670,000 distinct CDR3 sequences, around 6% of them appearing once. The sequence derives from a man aged 18 to 29 in good health. The specimen was naive T cells sorted from blood. The chain joins TRBV7-2 to TRBJ2-2; no reliable D call. In DNA, the CDR3 is TGTGCCAGCAGCTTTCCGGGTCCCGGGGAGCTGTTTTTT. This codes for CASSFPGPGELFF.